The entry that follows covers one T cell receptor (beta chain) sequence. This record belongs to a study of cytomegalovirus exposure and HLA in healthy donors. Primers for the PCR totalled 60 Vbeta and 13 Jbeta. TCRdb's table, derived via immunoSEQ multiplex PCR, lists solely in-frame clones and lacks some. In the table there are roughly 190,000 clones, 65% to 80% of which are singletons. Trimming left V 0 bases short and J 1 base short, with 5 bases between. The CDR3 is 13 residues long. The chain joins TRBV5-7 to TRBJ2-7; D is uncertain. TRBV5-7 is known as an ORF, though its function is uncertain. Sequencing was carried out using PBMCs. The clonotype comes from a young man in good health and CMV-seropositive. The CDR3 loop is CASSLATSYEQYF. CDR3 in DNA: TGTGCCAGCAGCTTGGCGACATCCTACGAGCAGTACTTC.